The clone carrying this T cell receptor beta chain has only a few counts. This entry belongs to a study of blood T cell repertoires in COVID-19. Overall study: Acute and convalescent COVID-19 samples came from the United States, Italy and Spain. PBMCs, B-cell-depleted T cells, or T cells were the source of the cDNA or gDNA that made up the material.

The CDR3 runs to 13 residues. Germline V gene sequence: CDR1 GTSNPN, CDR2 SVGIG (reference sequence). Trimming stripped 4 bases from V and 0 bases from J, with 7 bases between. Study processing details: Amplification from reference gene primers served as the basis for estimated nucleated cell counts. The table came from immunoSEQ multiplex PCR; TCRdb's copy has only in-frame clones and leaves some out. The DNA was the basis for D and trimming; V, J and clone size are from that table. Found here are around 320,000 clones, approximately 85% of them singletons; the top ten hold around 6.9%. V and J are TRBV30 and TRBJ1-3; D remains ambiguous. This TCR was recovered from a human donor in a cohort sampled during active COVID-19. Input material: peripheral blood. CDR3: CAWKRYSGNTIYF. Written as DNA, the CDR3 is TGTGCCTGGAAACGGTACTCTGGAAACACCATATATTTT.